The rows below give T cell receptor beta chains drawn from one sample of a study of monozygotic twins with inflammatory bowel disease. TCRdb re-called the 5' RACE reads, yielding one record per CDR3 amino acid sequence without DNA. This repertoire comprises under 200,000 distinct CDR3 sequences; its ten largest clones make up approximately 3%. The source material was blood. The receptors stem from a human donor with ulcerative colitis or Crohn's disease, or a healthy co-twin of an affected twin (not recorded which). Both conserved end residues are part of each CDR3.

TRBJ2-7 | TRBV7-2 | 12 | CASSLVVPEQYF
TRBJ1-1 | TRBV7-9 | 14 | CASSLKRKSTEAFF
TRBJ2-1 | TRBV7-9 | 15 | CASSLRSGGTNEQFF
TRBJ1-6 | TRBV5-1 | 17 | CASSLTRLSSYNSPLHF
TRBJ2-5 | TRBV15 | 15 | CATSRDLGEQGTQYF
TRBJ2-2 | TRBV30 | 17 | CAWSVKGVAGWTGELFF
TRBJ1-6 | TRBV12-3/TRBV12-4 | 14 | CASSPGQLNSPLHF
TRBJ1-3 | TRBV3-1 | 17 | CASSQDFQGYSGNTIYF
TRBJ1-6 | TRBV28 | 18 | CASSLYLPGPRLNSPLHF
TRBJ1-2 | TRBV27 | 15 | CASSSSIQGNYGYTF
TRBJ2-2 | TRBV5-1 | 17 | CASSIRTAKANTGELFF
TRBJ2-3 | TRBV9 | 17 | CASSVARQGGIADTQYF
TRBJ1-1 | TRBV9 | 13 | CASSVAFDTEAFF
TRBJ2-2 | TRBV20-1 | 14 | CSVGRLGGTGELFF
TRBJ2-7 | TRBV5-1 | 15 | CASSLTTSAIYEQYF
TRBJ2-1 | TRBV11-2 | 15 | CASSSGTPSYNEQFF
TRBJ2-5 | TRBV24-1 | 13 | CATSSYLGETQYF
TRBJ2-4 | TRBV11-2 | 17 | CASSWPTGGIAKNIQYF
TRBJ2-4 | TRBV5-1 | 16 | CASSLAGGATKNIQYF
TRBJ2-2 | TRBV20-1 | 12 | CSASTRSGELFF
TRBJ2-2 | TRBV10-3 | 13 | CATHTPNTGELFF
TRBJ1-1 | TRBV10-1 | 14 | CASSLRRGDTEAFF
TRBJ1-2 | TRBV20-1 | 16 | CSARDLLGAAYYGYTF
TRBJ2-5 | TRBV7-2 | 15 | CASSLASGRGETQYF
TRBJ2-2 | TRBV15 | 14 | CATSRVRLSGELFF
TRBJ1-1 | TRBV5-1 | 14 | CASSYEGGSTEAFF
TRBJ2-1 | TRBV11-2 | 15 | CASSILAGEGNEQFF
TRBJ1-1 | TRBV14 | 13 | CASSQVVNTEAFF
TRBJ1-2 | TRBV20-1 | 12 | CSVTQGVGGYTF
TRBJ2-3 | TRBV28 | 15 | CASSLHRDRTDTQYF
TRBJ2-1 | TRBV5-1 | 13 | CASSQDPWGEQFF
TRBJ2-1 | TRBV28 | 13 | CASNEPGSNEQFF
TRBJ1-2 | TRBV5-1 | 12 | CASSPEPYGYTF
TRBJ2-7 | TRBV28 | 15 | CASSFVANPSYEQYF
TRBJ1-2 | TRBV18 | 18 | CASSPQTIPGQGDYGYTF
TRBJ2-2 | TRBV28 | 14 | CASDTIGGVGELFF
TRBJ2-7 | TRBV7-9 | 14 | CASSLAGTNPIWYF
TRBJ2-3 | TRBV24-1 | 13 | CATSDSWADTQYF
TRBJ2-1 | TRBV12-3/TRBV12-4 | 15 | CASRSTAVSYNEQFF
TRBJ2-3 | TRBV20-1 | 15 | CSASLPLVGTDTQYF
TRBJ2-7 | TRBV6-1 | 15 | CASSPTGAGVYEQYF
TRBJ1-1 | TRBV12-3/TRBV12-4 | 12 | CASSESGTEAFF
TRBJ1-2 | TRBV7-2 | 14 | CASSFPGQNYGYTF
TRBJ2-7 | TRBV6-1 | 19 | CASSERAGLAGGLFYEQYF
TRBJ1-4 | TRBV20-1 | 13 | CSAGQGLVEKLFF
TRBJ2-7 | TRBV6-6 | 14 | CASNLQGGSYEQYF
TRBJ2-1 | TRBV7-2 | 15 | CASSTLGGTYNEQFF
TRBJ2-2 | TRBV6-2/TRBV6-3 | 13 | CASSLRVTGELFF
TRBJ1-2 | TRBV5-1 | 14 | CASSLVAANYGYTF
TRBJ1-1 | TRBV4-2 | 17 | CASSQANRGNVNTEAFF